The source of this TCR beta chain is a study of shared clonotypes between healthy human individuals. The study's findings and limits: Sampling involved blood alone; tissue repertoires likely differ.

In the case of this clone: The antigen is undetermined.

Per germline, CDR1 WNHNN and CDR2 SYGVQD (reference sequence). V shed 6 bases and J 7 bases; nucleotides not matched to a gene: 7. This CDR3 is 14 amino acids long. Method: immunoSEQ multiplex PCR; TCRdb's copy keeps in-frame clones and lacks some. The table has 600,000 to 750,000 clones, 55% to 75% seen once. The chain has TRBV10-1 and TRBJ2-7, with 12 positions matching TRBD1. The sample was memory CD4+ T cells sorted from blood. Subset in this sample: CD45RA-negative fraction. This clonotype was sampled from a woman aged 30 to 39 in good health. CDR3 nucleotide sequence: TGCGCCAGCAGCCCGGGACAGGGGGCTGGAGAGCAGTACTTC. It codes for CASSPGQGAGEQYF.